The clone carrying this T cell receptor beta chain was detected only a few times. Its antigen is undetermined. Trimming removed 4 bases from V and 2 bases from J, with 9 bases in between. In germline, CDR1 is MNHNS, CDR2 SASEGT. The CDR3 runs 13 residues. Researchers ran the assay at a deep level. Sequencing used immunoSEQ multiplex PCR; TCRdb keeps in-frame clones, though not all of them. Found here are over a million clones, around 74% of them singletons; the top ten hold approximately 1.5%. This sample is part of a study of shared clonotypes between healthy human individuals. Overall study results and limits: Larger estimated richness was generally seen in naive subsets than in memory subsets. Enrolling few donors narrowed the genetic and exposure-history diversity that was represented. For naive CD4 cells, around 5% of clonotypes were shared across a handful of donors.

This chain connects TRBV6-1 to TRBJ2-7, with D hard to call. The TCR comes from a man younger than 30 in good health. Sequenced input: memory CD4+ T cells sorted from blood. Sample subset: CD45RA-negative fraction. Here the CDR3 DNA reads TGTGCCAGCAGTGGAATAGTAACCTACGAGCAGTACTTC. It is translated as CASSGIVTYEQYF.